These 7 T cell receptor beta chains share one sample of origin, sequenced in a study of patients and donors after allogeneic stem cell transplantation. TCRdb itself ran the RT-PCR reads through MiXCR, one entry per CDR3 protein. The sample yields about 230,000 distinct CDR3 sequences, 14% seen once. Input material: blood, either unsorted or a sorted T cell fraction (not recorded which). The receptors shown here come from a human donor who was either an allogeneic HSCT recipient or a stem cell or donor lymphocyte infusion donor (not recorded which). It is not recorded whose cells these are; they may come from a transplant donor.

In this sample, this clonotype turned up a few times. This chain links TRBV5-1 with TRBJ2-1; D is perhaps TRBD2 (6 bases). The germline V gene has CDR1 SGHRS and CDR2 YFSETQ. Trimming shortened V by 3 bases and J by 6 bases, and 13 bases separated the two germline ends. This CDR3 is 14 amino acids long. This CDR3 is CASSSGESGNEQFF. Here the CDR3 DNA reads TGCGCCAGCAGCTCGGGAGAGAGCGGCAATGAGCAGTTCTTC.

The CDR3 spells CASSPSRQAYEQYF. CDR3 DNA: TGTGCCAGCTCACCTAGTCGACAGGCCTACGAGCAGTACTTC. The chain links TRBV18 to TRBJ2-7; possible D gene TRBD1, 6 bases. There are 14 residues in the CDR3. V was trimmed by 3 bases and J by 2 bases, leaving 11 bases between them. CDR1 KGHSH and CDR2 LQKENI come from the germline V gene.

The CDR3 region is CSAKLGVNTEAFF. The CDR3 DNA sequence: TGCAGTGCTAAACTCGGGGTGAACACTGAAGCTTTCTTT. The J gene is TRBJ1-1, the V gene TRBV20-1; D remains unclear. V was trimmed by 4 bases and J by 0 bases, leaving 9 bases between them. Germline V gene data show CDR1 as DFQATT and CDR2 as SNEGSKA (reference sequence). The CDR3 runs to 13 residues.

This clonotype was observed at least ten times. This rearrangement joins TRBV12-3 or TRBV12-4 to TRBJ1-1; D unclear. The length of the CDR3 is 12 residues. The V gene lost 4 bases and the J gene lost 1 base, with 4 bases spanning the gap. This CDR3 is CASSYGNTEAFF. The CDR3 DNA is TGTGCCAGCAGTTACGGGAACACTGAAGCTTTCTTT.

This clonotype has a count of ten or more. V and J are TRBV19 and TRBJ2-6, with TRBD2 identical over 7 bases. The V gene end was trimmed by 6 bases and the J gene end by 0 bases; junction bases not matched to a gene: 5. This CDR3 spans 16 amino acids. Germline assignment: CDR1 LNHDA and CDR2 SQIVND (reference sequence). CDR3 loop: CASRGAGASGANVLTF. Written as DNA, the CDR3 is TGTGCCAGTAGAGGGGCGGGAGCCTCTGGGGCCAACGTCCTGACTTTC.

This clonotype turned up a few times. V gene TRBV4-1 combines with J gene TRBJ2-7, with 11 bases identical to TRBD2. The CDR3 contains 15 residues. Unmatched junction bases numbered 3, after V lost 2 bases and J lost 3 bases. Germline V gene sequence: CDR1 MGHRA, CDR2 YSYEKL. CDR3 in DNA: TGCGCCAGCAGCCAAACTAGCGGGAGTAACTACGAGCAGTACTTC. Translating it yields CASSQTSGSNYEQYF.

The chain carries TRBV30 and TRBJ2-2, with TRBD1 matching 7 bases. The CDR3 totals 13 residues. The ends lost 8 bases at V and 2 bases at J; junction bases unmatched: 5. CDR1 is GTSNPN, CDR2 SVGIG, per germline (reference sequence). The CDR3 here is CARDRDNTGELFF. The CDR3 nucleotides are TGTGCCCGCGACAGGGATAACACCGGGGAGCTGTTTTTT.